This T cell receptor beta chain was recovered during a study of cytomegalovirus exposure and HLA in healthy donors. V lost 6 bases, J lost 7 bases, and 16 bases lay in between. Germline CDR1 and CDR2: KGHSH and LQKENI. This CDR3 region has 15 residues. Notes on the study in general: 150 to 200 TCR beta chains were listed as cytomegalovirus-associated. Several of the most significant clusters were apparently associated with common viral pathogens in a later analysis.

In the PCR, 60 Vbeta and 13 Jbeta primers were used. Only in-frame clones appear in the TCRdb table, and some are missing; sequencing was by immunoSEQ multiplex PCR. The data hold over 90,000 clones, with 76% observed a single time. A note on this clone: Antigen specificity is unknown.

The sequence was obtained from a woman younger than 30 in good health and CMV-seropositive. Input material: PBMCs. J is TRBJ1-6 and V is TRBV18, with D possibly TRBD1 on 5 matching bases. The DNA for the CDR3 is TGTGCCAGCTCCCCCAAGGGACTCGAGAATTCACCCCTCCACTTT. This sequence encodes CASSPKGLENSPLHF. Together with reference TRBV18 and TRBJ1-6, the CDR3 gives the full variable domain: NAGVMQNPRHLVRRRGQEARLRCSPMKGHSHVYWYRQLPEEGLKFMVYLQKENIIDESGMPKERFSAEFPKEGPSILRIQQVVRGDSAAYFCASSPKGLENSPLHFGNGTRLTVT.